The 24 T cell receptor beta chains listed next were all sequenced from one sample in a study of Graves' ophthalmopathy and Graves' hyperthyroidism. The authors amplified TCR beta CDR3 regions, and they did so from RNA transcripts for repertoire sequencing. The library came from an HTBI-primed first-round RT-PCR and a second-round multiplex PCR. Using its own MiXCR run on the multiplex PCR reads, TCRdb lists one record per CDR3 protein. The sample lists over 500,000 distinct CDR3 sequences; about a fifth were seen once. Sequencing input: peripheral blood. These receptors were taken from a young woman with stable Graves' hyperthyroidism. Some clones in this sample may be carry-over from other donors' samples.

This clonotype was found many times. DNA of the CDR3: TGTGCCACCAGTGATCCCACGACGGACAGGCCCTACGAGCAGTACTTC. Translation gives CATSDPTTDRPYEQYF. The rearrangement joins TRBV24-1 to TRBJ2-7, with 7 bases fitting TRBD1. This CDR3 is 16 amino acids long. The ends lost 3 bases at V and 2 bases at J; junction bases unmatched: 9. Germline V CDR1 and CDR2: KGHDR, SFDVKD.

This chain links TRBV12-3 or TRBV12-4 with TRBJ1-5; weak D call: TRBD1 (5 bases). Trimming removed 4 bases at V and 5 bases at J, with 15 bases between. The CDR3 extends over 15 amino acids. CDR3 loop: CASSSGGIRDQPQHF. CDR3 DNA sequence: TGTGCCAGCAGTTCTGGGGGTATACGAGATCAGCCCCAGCATTTT.

This clonotype was observed many times. The rearrangement uses TRBV6-5 and TRBJ1-2; TRBD1 might be the D (5 bases). Germline CDR1 reads MNHEY; CDR2 reads SVGAGI. Trimming pared 2 bases from V and 8 bases from J, leaving 18 bases between. This CDR3 region has 15 residues. DNA of the CDR3: TGTGCCAGCAGTTACCGTCCGGGACGCGGCGAGGGCTACACCTTC. It yields the protein CASSYRPGRGEGYTF.

This clonotype was counted at least ten times. The rearrangement links TRBV20-1 to TRBJ1-1; the D gene is possibly TRBD1 (6 bases). The V end lost 6 bases, the J end lost 10 bases, and 21 bases lay between the germline ends. CDR1 is DFQATT and CDR2 is SNEGSKA in the germline V gene (reference sequence). The CDR3 length is 13 residues. CDR3 sequence reads: CSAGVGVGGGAFF. The CDR3 DNA follows: TGCAGTGCGGGGGTTGGGGTTGGAGGGGGAGCTTTCTTT.

This clonotype was picked up many times. The chain employs TRBV6-1 and TRBJ1-1; D is ambiguous. Trimming stripped 3 bases from V and 6 bases from J, with 11 bases between. CDR3 length: 13 residues. Germline loops: CDR1 MNHNS, CDR2 SASEGT. The CDR3 coding sequence is TGTGCCAGCAGTGATCGCAGGTTCGCTGAAGCTTTCTTT. This gives the protein CASSDRRFAEAFF.

This clonotype was seen more than once but under ten times. The chain uses TRBV10-3 and TRBJ2-2, with 7 bases lining up with TRBD2. In germline, CDR1 is ENHRY, CDR2 SYGVKD. The CDR3 is made up of 15 amino acids. Germline trimming cut 7 bases from V and 7 bases from J; bases unmatched to any gene: 12. The CDR3: CAINPGGPSVGELFF. As DNA, the CDR3 is TGTGCCATCAACCCGGGAGGACCCTCGGTCGGGGAGCTGTTTTTT.

This clonotype was recorded at least ten times. Germline and junction disagree at one end, which may indicate a read error. The chain has TRBV20-1 and TRBJ2-2, with D maybe TRBD2 (7 bases). There are 14 residues in the CDR3. Germline assignment: CDR1 DFQATT and CDR2 SNEGSKA (reference sequence). DNA for the CDR3: TGCAGTGCTAGAGACAGGGGAGGGACCGGGAAGCTGTTTTTT. Amino acids: CSARDRGGTGKLFF.

The chain is built from TRBV3-1 and TRBJ1-1; tentative D call: TRBD1 (5 bases). Germline V lookup: CDR1 LGHDT, CDR2 YNNKEL (reference sequence). V gave up 0 bases and J gave up 3 bases, with 8 bases separating them. The CDR3 totals 14 residues. The CDR3 nucleotides are TGTGCCAGCAGCCAAGACTGGGGGGACACTGAAGCTTTCTTT. The encoded protein is CASSQDWGDTEAFF.

V and J are TRBV29-1 and TRBJ2-7; D gene ambiguous. Per germline, CDR1 SQVTM and CDR2 ANQGSEA. The V and J ends lost 0 bases and 3 bases respectively, with 9 bases between them. The CDR3 totals 13 residues. The CDR3 DNA reads TGCAGCGTTGAAGACGGCCGAGACTACGAGCAGTACTTC. As protein: CSVEDGRDYEQYF.

The CDR3 here is CASLASNTGELFF. For the CDR3, the DNA is TGTGCCAGCCTCGCCTCCAACACCGGGGAGCTGTTTTTT. The chain uses TRBV2 and TRBJ2-2, with unresolved D. The CDR3 consists of 13 residues. Between the trimmed V and J ends, which lost 8 bases and 2 bases, there was a span of 9 bases. CDR1 and CDR2 from the germline V gene are SNHLY and FYNNEI.

The chain links TRBV28 to TRBJ1-1; D unclear. With 6 bases removed from V and 6 bases from J, the gap between germline ends came to 14 bases. CDR1 is MDHEN, CDR2 SYDVKM, per germline. CDR3 length: 13 amino acids. The CDR3: CASSWLGYAEAFF. The CDR3 region has the DNA TGTGCCAGCAGCTGGCTGGGTTATGCTGAAGCTTTCTTT.

This clonotype was recorded a few times. The rearrangement links TRBV6-1 to TRBJ1-1, with a tentative D call TRBD1 (5 bases). This CDR3 is built from 14 residues. Trimming took off 6 bases at V and 4 bases at J, with 15 bases between the two ends. CDR1 is MNHNS, CDR2 SASEGT, per germline. CDR3 bases: TGTGCCAGCAGGGGACGGACTTCTAGCACTGAAGCTTTCTTT. Protein sequence: CASRGRTSSTEAFF.

This clonotype was picked up many times. This chain links TRBV4-1 with TRBJ1-2; 10 positions agree with TRBD1. This CDR3 has 15 residues. CDR1 is MGHRA, CDR2 YSYEKL, per germline. V lost 1 base and J lost 2; bases outside the gene matches: 1. In DNA, the CDR3 is TGCGCCAGCAGCCAAGTGGGACAGGGGAACTATGGCTACACCTTC. Amino acid sequence: CASSQVGQGNYGYTF.

The CDR3 region has the DNA TGCAGTGCTAGAGACACAAGACTAGCGGGAGAAGATACGCAGTATTTT. Its protein product is CSARDTRLAGEDTQYF. The chain joins TRBV20-1 to TRBJ2-3, with 12 bases lining up with TRBD2. Germline CDR1 and CDR2: DFQATT and SNEGSKA (reference sequence). V dropped 0 bases and J dropped 5; count of bases not matched to a gene: 6. This CDR3 is built from 16 residues.

This clonotype has a count of ten or more. This chain connects TRBV12-3 or TRBV12-4 to TRBJ2-5, with 11 bases that match TRBD1. The CDR3 totals 16 residues. Trimming removed 1 base from V and 5 bases from J; junction bases left unmatched: 6. CDR3 DNA: TGTGCCAGCAGTTTAGGGACAGGGGGCAGGACGGAGACCCAGTACTTC. Encoded protein: CASSLGTGGRTETQYF.

This clonotype has ten or more counts. The J gene is TRBJ1-2, the V gene TRBV11-1; no clear D. Germline loops: CDR1 SGHAT, CDR2 FQDESV (reference sequence). The V end lost 4 bases, the J end lost 3 bases, and 18 bases lay between the germline ends. The CDR3 is 16 amino acids. CDR3 sequence (DNA): TGTGCCAGCAGCTCCTTCAACCCGCTAACCGACTATGGCTACACCTTC. It codes for CASSSFNPLTDYGYTF.

This clonotype was recorded at least ten times. The CDR3 sequence: CSASYPPRETQYF. The DNA of the CDR3 is TGCAGTGCTAGTTATCCCCCCCGAGAGACCCAGTACTTC. V usage is TRBV20-1 and J usage is TRBJ2-5, with D uncertain. V lost 3 bases and J 4 bases, leaving 12 bases between the germline ends. This CDR3 is built from 13 residues. Germline V lookup: CDR1 DFQATT, CDR2 SNEGSKA (reference sequence).

This sequence joins TRBV6-1 and TRBJ1-1, with D hard to call. Germline CDR1 reads MNHNS; CDR2 reads SASEGT. The V end was cut by 2 bases, the J end by 11 bases, with 12 bases between. This CDR3 region has 12 residues. The CDR3 sequence: CASSETWAGAFF. CDR3 nucleotide sequence: TGTGCCAGCAGTGAAACCTGGGCCGGGGCTTTCTTT.

This clonotype was counted at least ten times. The chain links TRBV12-3 or TRBV12-4 to TRBJ1-2; TRBD1 matches at 8 bases. Trimming cost V 5 bases and J 4 bases; bases outside gene matches: 9. The CDR3 is 15 amino acids. As DNA, the CDR3 is TGTGCCAGCAGTCCCCCCAGGGGGCCGGGCTATGGCTACACCTTC. Residues: CASSPPRGPGYGYTF.

The V call is TRBV2, the J call TRBJ1-1; unclear D gene. Looked up from germline, CDR1 is SNHLY and CDR2 is FYNNEI. The CDR3 covers 14 residues. V was trimmed by 8 bases and J by 0 bases, leaving 13 bases between them. The CDR3 bases are TGTGCCAGCGCATACAGTGTCATGAACACTGAAGCTTTCTTT. Protein sequence: CASAYSVMNTEAFF.

There are many counts of this clonotype. The chain has TRBV28 and TRBJ1-1; possibly TRBD1 for D (5 bases). Germline-derived CDR1 and CDR2 are MDHEN and SYDVKM. This CDR3 comprises 14 residues. V was cut by 5 bases and J by 2 bases, with 12 bases left in between. The CDR3 nucleotides read TGTGCCAGCAGTAACATTGACAGTAACACTGAAGCTTTCTTT. Translated, it gives CASSNIDSNTEAFF. The entire variable domain, with the rest obtained from reference TRBV28 and TRBJ1-1, is as follows: DVKVTQSSRYLVKRTGEKVFLECVQDMDHENMFWYRQDPGLGLRLIYFSYDVKMKEKGDIPEGYSVSREKKERFSLILESASTNQTSMYLCASSNIDSNTEAFFGQGTRLTVV.

This clonotype was seen repeatedly, ten times or more. The genes are TRBV6-1 and TRBJ2-2; TRBD1 matches 8 bases. The CDR3 length is 15 residues. Germline-derived CDR1 and CDR2 are MNHNS and SASEGT. Trimming cost V 6 bases and J 0 bases; bases outside gene matches: 3. The CDR3 region is CASSRTGPNTGELFF. The CDR3 DNA reads as TGTGCCAGCAGCAGGACAGGGCCGAACACCGGGGAGCTGTTTTTT.

This clonotype was recorded many times. The chain is built from TRBV4-1 and TRBJ1-1; D is uncertain. The germline gives CDR1 MGHRA, CDR2 YSYEKL. The CDR3 contains 16 residues. Trimming took 1 base from V and 1 from J, leaving 13 bases between them. The CDR3 spells CASSQGWQSSNTEAFF. CDR3 in DNA: TGCGCCAGCAGCCAAGGATGGCAGTCCTCGAACACTGAAGCTTTCTTT.

There are many counts of this clonotype. This rearrangement joins TRBV6-5 to TRBJ1-1, with TRBD1 as a possible D gene (6 bases). This CDR3 spans 12 amino acids. V lost 5 bases, J lost 10 bases, and 14 bases lay in between. Per the germline V gene, CDR1 is MNHEY and CDR2 is SVGAGI. CDR3 bases: TGTGCCAGCAGTAACAGGGAGAGGGGAGCTTTCTTT. Amino acids: CASSNRERGAFF.